These 6 T cell receptor beta chains were sequenced from one sample in a study of T cell changes during pregnancy in multiple sclerosis. Profiled with immunoSEQ multiplex PCR; TCRdb holds only in-frame clones, not every one. Altogether more than 85,000 clones are present, just under 95% being singletons, with the ten largest covering about 1.3%. The input for sequencing was peripheral blood, taken in the third trimester of pregnancy. The receptors stem from a female donor in good health, enrolled as a control in a pregnancy study.

The chain joins TRBV28 to TRBJ2-1; 8 bases match TRBD2. Germline V gene sequence: CDR1 MDHEN, CDR2 SYDVKM. Trimming cost V 3 bases and J 9 bases; bases outside gene matches: 10. The CDR3 is 15 residues long. CDR3 sequence: CASSFSGGTAGEQFF. In nucleotides, the CDR3 is TGTGCCAGCAGTTTTTCGGGAGGGACGGCGGGTGAGCAGTTCTTC.

CDR3 residues: CASSSPGQHYGYTF. The CDR3 nucleotides read TGCGCCAGCAGCTCTCCGGGTCAACACTATGGCTACACCTTC. The J gene is TRBJ1-2, the V gene TRBV5-1; D is unresolved. Trimming stripped 3 bases from V and 3 bases from J, with 12 bases between. There are 14 residues in the CDR3. CDR1 is SGHRS, CDR2 YFSETQ, per germline. The full variable domain, its missing parts supplied by reference TRBV5-1 and TRBJ1-2, is KAGVTQTPRYLIKTRGQQVTLSCSPISGHRSVSWYQQTPGQGLQFLFEYFSETQRNKGNFPGRFSGRQFSNSRSEMNVSTLELGDSALYLCASSSPGQHYGYTFGSGTRLTVV.

The chain employs TRBV5-1 and TRBJ2-7, with 9 bases matching TRBD2. Looked up from germline, CDR1 is SGHRS and CDR2 is YFSETQ. Trimming cost V 4 bases and J 3 bases; bases outside gene matches: 5. The CDR3 extends over 14 amino acids. The CDR3 is CASSQTSGSYEQYF. Written as DNA, the CDR3 is TGCGCCAGCAGCCAGACTAGCGGTAGCTACGAGCAGTACTTC.

This clone showed up many times. The CDR3 nucleotides are TGTGCCAGCAGTTTGGGAGACAGGGACACCGGGGAGCTGTTTTTT. Encoded protein: CASSLGDRDTGELFF. The J gene is TRBJ2-2, the V gene TRBV28; 7 bases are shared with TRBD1. The CDR3 contains 15 residues. Looked up from germline, CDR1 is MDHEN and CDR2 is SYDVKM. With V trimmed by 3 bases and J by 3 bases, 4 bases remained unmatched.

This clone was observed a single time. The chain combines TRBV28 with TRBJ2-1; D remains unclear. Germline-derived CDR1 and CDR2 are MDHEN and SYDVKM. The CDR3 contains 14 residues. Trimming stripped 4 bases from V and 0 bases from J, with 7 bases between. The CDR3 reads CASSYTSSYNEQFF. CDR3 DNA sequence: TGTGCCAGCAGTTACACCAGCTCCTACAATGAGCAGTTCTTC.

The chain carries TRBV28 and TRBJ2-3; D is possibly TRBD2 (6 bases). The V end was cut by 2 bases, the J end by 6 bases, with 9 bases between. In germline, CDR1 is MDHEN, CDR2 SYDVKM. This CDR3 region has 13 residues. In DNA form, the CDR3 reads TGTGCCAGCAGTTTAGCGGGATTGGATACGCAGTATTTT. It encodes CASSLAGLDTQYF. Supplemented by reference TRBV28 and TRBJ2-3, the full variable domain reads DVKVTQSSRYLVKRTGEKVFLECVQDMDHENMFWYRQDPGLGLRLIYFSYDVKMKEKGDIPEGYSVSREKKERFSLILESASTNQTSMYLCASSLAGLDTQYFGPGTRLTVL.